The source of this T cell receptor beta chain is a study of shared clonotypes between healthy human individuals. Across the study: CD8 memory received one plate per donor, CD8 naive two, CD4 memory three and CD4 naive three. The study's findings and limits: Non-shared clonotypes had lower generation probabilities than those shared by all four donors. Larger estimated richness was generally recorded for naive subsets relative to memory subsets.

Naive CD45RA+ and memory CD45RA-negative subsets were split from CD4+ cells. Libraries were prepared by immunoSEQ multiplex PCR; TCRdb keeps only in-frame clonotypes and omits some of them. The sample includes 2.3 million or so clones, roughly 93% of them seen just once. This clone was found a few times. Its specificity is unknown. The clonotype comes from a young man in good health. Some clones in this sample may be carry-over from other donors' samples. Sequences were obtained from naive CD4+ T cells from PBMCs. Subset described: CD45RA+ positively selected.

CDR3 region: CASSRGAETQYF. The CDR3 DNA is TGTGCCAGCAGTAGAGGAGCAGAGACCCAGTACTTC. This chain links TRBV2 with TRBJ2-5; D not resolved. V was cut by 5 bases and J by 4 bases, with 8 bases left in between. This CDR3 has 12 amino acids. Germline CDR1 SNHLY, CDR2 FYNNEI.